This paragraph reports one T cell receptor (beta chain). This sample was included in a study of shared clonotypes between healthy human individuals. The CDR3 is made up of 13 amino acids. The germline V and J ends were trimmed by 3 bases and 7 bases, with 12 bases remaining between them. The germline V gene encodes CDR1 SNHLY and CDR2 FYNNEI. Sequencing used immunoSEQ multiplex PCR; TCRdb keeps in-frame clones, though not all of them. The table has about 490,000 clones, about 82% seen once; the top ten hold approximately 12%. The sequenced sample consisted of PBMCs. This sequence originates from a woman in her 40s in good health. Some clones in this sample may be carry-over from other donors' samples. This rearrangement joins TRBV2 to TRBJ2-5; no definite D call. The CDR3 coding sequence is TGTGCCAGCAGTGACGGCTTGGGGTCGACCCAGTACTTC. This codes for CASSDGLGSTQYF.